This TCR beta chain was captured by sequencing in a study of human T cells and chemical hapten exposure. Across the whole study: Upper-back patch tests with 0.01% DPC were read at 6 days. General study points: Expanded TCRs grouped into significantly more large CDR3 similarity clusters than controls produced. With regard to DPC sensitization, TCRs above 1 in 1000 frequency did not change.

This clonotype was detected many times. Its cognate antigen is unknown. One entry per CDR3 protein, called by TCRdb with MiXCR from the RACE reads. The sample yields some 250,000 distinct CDR3 sequences, around 7.7% seen once. Time point defined: pre-sensitization, week 0. Treatment meaning: therapeutic diphenylcyclopropenone sensitization with weekly scalp DPC. The CDR3 length is 15 residues. The junction had 8 bases not matched to a gene; V was cut back by 2 bases and J by 5 bases. Germline assignment: CDR1 SGHDT and CDR2 YYEEEE. The material was whole blood, obtained in connection with sensitization to the hapten diphenylcyclopropenone (DPC). The TCR sequence derives from a young man with alopecia areata. Some clones in this sample may be carry-over from other donors' samples. The rearrangement uses TRBV5-6 and TRBJ1-1; 8 bases fit TRBD1. CDR3 in DNA: TGTGCCAGCAGCTTTGGGTGGACAGGGAGAACTGAAGCTTTCTTT. It codes for CASSFGWTGRTEAFF.